The 14 T cell receptor beta chains given below trace back to one sample, sequenced in a study of blood T cell repertoires in COVID-19. The protocol was immunoSEQ multiplex PCR, while the TCRdb copy is restricted to in-frame clones and leaves out a portion. The table records roughly 320,000 clones, just under 90% of them present only once. The sequencing input was peripheral blood. The receptors shown here come from a woman in her 30s with COVID-19, enrolled during active disease.

V is TRBV28 and J is TRBJ1-1; weak D call: TRBD1 (5 bases). Looked up from germline, CDR1 is MDHEN and CDR2 is SYDVKM. The CDR3 has 14 amino acids. Trimming cost V 8 bases and J 2 bases, with 15 bases left between them. DNA for the CDR3: TGTGCCAGCGGGATGGCGGGGGGTAACACTGAAGCTTTCTTT. This codes for CASGMAGGNTEAFF. The variable domain in full, completed from reference TRBV28 and TRBJ1-1, reads DVKVTQSSRYLVKRTGEKVFLECVQDMDHENMFWYRQDPGLGLRLIYFSYDVKMKEKGDIPEGYSVSREKKERFSLILESASTNQTSMYLCASGMAGGNTEAFFGQGTRLTVV.

Remarks on this clone: A read error is possible here, since a much larger clone lies one base away. The J gene is TRBJ1-5, the V gene TRBV6-5, with D perhaps matching TRBD1 (5 bases). V lost 6 bases and J lost 6, with 9 bases in between. Germline V gene data show CDR1 as MNHEY and CDR2 as SVGAGI. The CDR3 runs to 12 residues. The CDR3 protein is CASRARVQPQHF. In DNA, the CDR3 is TGTGCCAGCAGGGCCAGGGTTCAGCCCCAGCATTTT.

The CDR3 DNA reads as TGTGCCAGCAGTTACGGGGGCCACCGCTCTGGGGCCAACGTCCTGACTTTC. Amino acids: CASSYGGHRSGANVLTF. This chain uses TRBV6-2 or TRBV6-3 with TRBJ2-6, with D tentatively TRBD1 (6 bases). V was clipped by 2 bases and J by 0 bases, with 11 bases between them. The CDR3 length is 17 residues. The germline V gene has CDR1 MNHEY and CDR2 SVGEGT.

The chain's CDR3 is CASSYQGLISYNEQFF. CDR3 sequence (DNA): TGTGCCAGCAGCTATCAGGGGCTTATCTCCTACAATGAGCAGTTCTTC. This chain uses TRBV11-3 with TRBJ2-1; D might be TRBD1 (6 bases). CDR3 length equals 16 residues. Trimming took 4 bases from V and 0 from J, leaving 13 bases between them. Germline V gene lookup returns CDR1 SGHNT and CDR2 YENEEA.

V gene TRBV6-2 or TRBV6-3 combines with J gene TRBJ1-1; D is unresolved. The V gene's germline CDR1 is MNHEY and CDR2 SVGEGT. V dropped 1 base and J dropped 7 bases, with 10 bases sitting between them. The CDR3 has 13 residues. The CDR3 loop is CASSYLRIGEAFF. The CDR3 bases are TGTGCCAGCAGTTACTTAAGAATCGGTGAAGCTTTCTTT.

The chain uses TRBV10-3 and TRBJ2-5; D possibly corresponds to TRBD1 (7 bases). V was pared by 1 base and J by 5 bases, with 17 bases between. CDR1 and CDR2 (germline): ENHRY, SYGVKD. The CDR3 spans 16 residues. CDR3 residues: CAISELEGAFSETQYF. CDR3 DNA: TGTGCCATCAGTGAGTTGGAGGGGGCTTTTTCCGAGACCCAGTACTTC.

The V and J genes are TRBV7-2 and TRBJ1-5; TRBD1 matches 8 bases. Germline V gene lookup returns CDR1 SGHTA and CDR2 FQGNSA. Trimming took 2 bases from V and 4 from J; bases not matched to a gene: 4. This CDR3 is 15 amino acids long. In nucleotides, the CDR3 is TGTGCCAGCAGCTTACAGGGGGCTCGGAATCAGCCCCAGCATTTT. Its translation is CASSLQGARNQPQHF.

This chain uses TRBV3-1 (or the pseudogene TRBV3-2) with TRBJ1-1, with D possibly being TRBD1 (5 bases). The CDR3 length is 14 residues. Deletions cut 1 base from V and 3 bases from J, with 9 bases between. Germline CDR1 reads LGHDT; CDR2 reads YNNKEL (reference sequence). The CDR3 protein is CASSQGGEDTEAFF. The CDR3 nucleotides read TGTGCCAGCAGCCAAGGGGGGGAAGACACTGAAGCTTTCTTT.

The chain has TRBV5-1 and TRBJ2-7; no definite D call. This CDR3 has 14 residues. The V end lost 0 bases, the J end lost 7 bases, and 14 bases lay between the germline ends. Germline CDR1 and CDR2: SGHRS and YFSETQ. The CDR3 spells CASSLVSALREQYF. The CDR3, as DNA: TGCGCCAGCAGCTTGGTGTCAGCGCTTAGGGAGCAGTACTTC.

The chain carries TRBV7-9 and TRBJ1-6; D might be TRBD1 (5 bases). The CDR3 is 14 amino acids. CDR1 is SEHNR, CDR2 FQNEAQ, per germline (reference sequence). The ends were cut back, 10 bases at V and 7 bases at J, with 17 bases in the middle. The CDR3 DNA sequence: TGTGCCACCTCGGGACTCCCGGGGAATTCACCCCTCCACTTT. It is translated as CATSGLPGNSPLHF.

This clone was detected only a few times. The rearrangement joins TRBV19 to TRBJ1-1; 8 positions agree with TRBD1. The V gene end was trimmed by 7 bases and the J gene end by 6 bases; junction bases not matched to a gene: 7. Per germline, CDR1 LNHDA and CDR2 SQIVND (reference sequence). This CDR3 comprises 13 residues. The DNA for the CDR3 is TGTGCCAGTACCACAGGGGGGTCGTCTGAAGCTTTCTTT. Translating it yields CASTTGGSSEAFF.

The chain has TRBV2 and TRBJ2-3, with D perhaps TRBD2 (6 bases). The germline CDR1 and CDR2 sequences are SNHLY and FYNNEI. The CDR3 length is 16 residues. The V gene lost 3 bases and the J gene lost 2 bases, with 15 bases spanning the gap. DNA for the CDR3: TGTGCCAGCAGTGACACACGGGAGCGGGTCACAGATACGCAGTATTTT. The encoded protein is CASSDTRERVTDTQYF.

The CDR3 region has the DNA TGTGCCAGCAGTGGAGTTACAGATACGCAGTATTTT. Its translation: CASSGVTDTQYF. V usage is TRBV2 and J usage is TRBJ2-3; no definite D call. This CDR3 is built from 12 residues. Trimming took 4 bases from V and 3 from J, leaving 5 bases between them. CDR1 and CDR2 (germline): SNHLY, FYNNEI.

This chain connects TRBV27 to TRBJ1-1; no definite D call. Germline V gene lookup returns CDR1 MNHEY and CDR2 SMNVEV (reference sequence). V lost 3 bases and J lost 1, with 9 bases in between. The CDR3 has 14 amino acids. CDR3 DNA sequence: TGTGCCAGCAGTTTGAGGGTGGCGAACACTGAAGCTTTCTTT. Its protein product is CASSLRVANTEAFF.